These T cell receptor beta chains were read from a single sample in a study of cytomegalovirus exposure and HLA in healthy donors. Assay used: immunoSEQ multiplex PCR; TCRdb lists only in-frame clones, some missing. The sample yields 120,000 or so clones, around nine tenths seen once. Sequencing input: PBMCs. The receptors shown here come from a woman aged 18-35 years in good health and CMV-seronegative. Both conserved end residues are part of each CDR3. A D gene is named only where the DNA matches it firmly. Expanded clones get a size class; other rows say once, few or many, or leave the size out.

>-|TRBV30|TRBD1|TRBJ1-6
TGTGCCTGCACAGGGGGTTGGATACCCCTCCACTTT
CACTGGWIPLHF
>-|TRBV7-2|TRBD2|TRBJ2-3
TGTGCCAGCAGCCTCACCCGGGGACTAGCGGGGGCAGATACGCAGTATTTT
CASSLTRGLAGADTQYF
>-|TRBV5-4|-|TRBJ1-4
TGTGCCAGCAGCTTGGGAGGTCGTAATGAAAAACTGTTTTTT
CASSLGGRNEKLFF
>once|TRBV19|-|TRBJ1-5
TGTGCCAGTTCCTCCCTTTTTGGACGGACAAATCAGCCCCAGCATTTT
CASSSLFGRTNQPQHF
>-|TRBV7-2|-|TRBJ2-7
TGTGCCAGCAGCTATAGAAGCGGCAGTAGCTCCTACGAGCAGTACTTC
CASSYRSGSSSYEQYF
>-|TRBV4-3|TRBD1|TRBJ2-3
TGCGCCAGCAGCCTATACCTTGGACAGGGGAGTGCAGATACGCAGTATTTT
CASSLYLGQGSADTQYF
>few|TRBV14|-|TRBJ2-2
TGTGCCAGCAGCCTCGGACTAAGCACCGGGGAGCTGTTTTTT
CASSLGLSTGELFF
>-|TRBV19|-|TRBJ1-1
TGTGCCAGTAACCACGGGGGGGGGAACACTGAAGCTTTCTTT
CASNHGGGNTEAFF
>-|TRBV19|-|TRBJ2-3
TGTGCCAGTAGGAGGCTGGAGGGCACAGATACGCAGTATTTT
CASRRLEGTDTQYF
>-|TRBV10-1|TRBD2|TRBJ2-1
TGCGCCAGCAGTCATAGCGGGGGGGCGCAGTTCTTC
CASSHSGGAQFF
>-|TRBV30|TRBD1|TRBJ2-7
TGTGCCTGGAGTGGAAGGGACAGCCTCTACTACGAGCAGTACTTC
CAWSGRDSLYYEQYF
>-|TRBV4-1|-|TRBJ2-7
TGCGCCAGCAGCCAAGTAAAGGGGAAAGGCTACGAGCAGTACTTC
CASSQVKGKGYEQYF
>few|TRBV6-4|TRBD1|TRBJ2-3
TGTGCCAGCAGTGTAGGGACAGGGGGCATGACAGATACGCAGTATTTT
CASSVGTGGMTDTQYF
>-|TRBV21-1|-|TRBJ1-3
TGTGCCACAGGGACCTTATCTCTTTGGGACAGGGCGGTTTCCTCTGGAAACACCATATATTTT
CATGTLSLWDRAVSSGNTIYF
>-|TRBV27|-|TRBJ2-3
TGTGCCATTGCCCAGGCCGATACGCAGTATTTT
CAIAQADTQYF
>few|TRBV5-1|TRBD1|TRBJ1-2
TGCGCCAGCAGCTTTGACGCAGGGGGAGATGGCTACACCTTC
CASSFDAGGDGYTF
>-|TRBV15|TRBD1|TRBJ1-2
TGTGCCACCAGCAGAGATCGAGAGAGGGGGCATGGCTACACCTTC
CATSRDRERGHGYTF
>-|TRBV7-8|-|TRBJ2-7
TGTGCCAGCAGCCCGAGACTTTCAGGGATCGAGCAGTACTTC
CASSPRLSGIEQYF
>-|TRBV30|-|TRBJ2-7
TGTGCCTGGAGGACTCCAACAGGGCTTGGGTACTACGAGCAGTACTTC
CAWRTPTGLGYYEQYF
>-|TRBV7-7|TRBD2|TRBJ2-1
TGTGCCAGCAGCTTAACCGGGGGGGGCTCCTACAATGAGCAGTTCTTC
CASSLTGGGSYNEQFF
>-|TRBV5-5|TRBD1|TRBJ2-3
TGTGCCAGCAGCTGGGACAGAGATACGCAGTATTTT
CASSWDRDTQYF
>-|TRBV18|TRBD1|TRBJ1-5
TGTGCCAGCTCACCAGGGACAGGGGAAAGGCCCCAGCATTTT
CASSPGTGERPQHF
>-|TRBV28|TRBD2|TRBJ2-1
TGTGCCAGCAGCCCTGTAGCGGGATGGGACAATGAGCAGTTCTTC
CASSPVAGWDNEQFF
>-|TRBV5-4|-|TRBJ1-1
TGTGCCAGCAGCTCCCCCCGTTTTCCTGAAGCTTTCTTT
CASSSPRFPEAFF
>once|TRBV18|TRBD2|TRBJ2-3
TGTGCCAGCTCACCACTTTCCAGCGGGGGCACAGATACGCAGTATTTT
CASSPLSSGGTDTQYF
>-|TRBV27|-|TRBJ2-7
TGTGCCAGCAGTTTAAGAACACCGAATGGCGAGCAGTACTTC
CASSLRTPNGEQYF
>-|TRBV5-8|TRBD2|TRBJ2-2
TGTGCCAGCAGCTTGGGACTAGCGGGGGCGAACACCGGGGAGCTGTTTTTT
CASSLGLAGANTGELFF
>-|TRBV7-6|TRBD2|TRBJ2-5
TGTGCCAGCAGCTTAGTAGGGGCTAGCGGGGTAGGGGAGACCCAGTACTTC
CASSLVGASGVGETQYF
>-|TRBV28|-|TRBJ1-2
TGTGCCAGCAGTTTACCGACGAGTTACGGGATCTATGGCTACACCTTC
CASSLPTSYGIYGYTF
>-|TRBV5-1|TRBD1|TRBJ1-2
TGCGCCAGCAGCCTCCGGGACAGGGATCCCTATGGCTACACCTTC
CASSLRDRDPYGYTF
>-|TRBV10-3|-|TRBJ1-2
TGTGCCACGAGACAGGATCCCTCCTATGGCTACACCTTC
CATRQDPSYGYTF
>once|TRBV28|TRBD1|TRBJ1-2
TGTGCCAGCAGTTCCTCCGGGACAGGGTTCATGAACCCACATCACTATGGCTACACCTTC
CASSSSGTGFMNPHHYGYTF
>-|TRBV4-3|-|TRBJ2-1
TGCGCCAGCAGCCCCGGTCGAAACAATGAGCAGTTCTTC
CASSPGRNNEQFF
>-|TRBV28|TRBD2|TRBJ2-1
TGTGCCAGCAGCCGACGGACTAGCGGGTCCCGGGAGCAGTTCTTC
CASSRRTSGSREQFF
>-|TRBV27|-|TRBJ2-7
TGTGCCAGCAGCATGGGGCAGGGCGACGAGCAGTACTTC
CASSMGQGDEQYF
>-|TRBV2|-|TRBJ2-7
TGTGCCAGCAGTGAAGTATTGGGAGACTACGAGCAGTACTTC
CASSEVLGDYEQYF
>few|TRBV4-2|-|TRBJ2-1
TGTGCCAGCCGACTAGATGGGGCCTACAATGAGCAGTTCTTC
CASRLDGAYNEQFF
>-|TRBV7-3|TRBD2|TRBJ2-3
TGTGCCAGCAGCTTAACTAGCGGGGCTAGCACAGATACGCAGTATTTT
CASSLTSGASTDTQYF
>once|TRBV5-1|-|TRBJ2-3
TGCGCCAGCAGGAACACAGCGGGCGGCGGCACAGATACGCAGTATTTT
CASRNTAGGGTDTQYF
>-|TRBV6-1|-|TRBJ2-4
TGTGCCAGCAAAATCGACAGGATTTCGTACTTC
CASKIDRISYF
>-|TRBV19|TRBD1|TRBJ2-5
TGTGCCAGTAGTCTAAGTCGGACAGGGTCGGAGACCCAGTACTTC
CASSLSRTGSETQYF
>few|TRBV2|-|TRBJ1-3
TGTGCCAGCAGTGTGGACATCGGAAACACCATATATTTT
CASSVDIGNTIYF
>-|TRBV6-5|TRBD1|TRBJ2-2
TGTGCCAGCAGCCGACAGGGGACTGGCGGGGAGCTGTTTTTT
CASSRQGTGGELFF
>-|TRBV25-1|-|TRBJ2-4
TGTGCCAGCAGCCCACAGGGTTCGGGCAAAAACATTCAGTACTTC
CASSPQGSGKNIQYF
>-|TRBV6-5|TRBD1|TRBJ1-3
TGTGCCAGCAGTTACCGGGACAGGGGCGGTGGAAACACCATATATTTT
CASSYRDRGGGNTIYF
>-|TRBV5-1|TRBD1|TRBJ1-1
TGCGCCAGCAGCTTGGCGGGGGCAGGGGGCACTGAAGCTTTCTTT
CASSLAGAGGTEAFF
>once|TRBV28|-|TRBJ1-5
TGTGCCAGCAGTGCGCAGGGATATCAGCCCCAGCATTTT
CASSAQGYQPQHF
>-|TRBV9|-|TRBJ2-1
TGTGCCAGCAGCGAGGGGCTAGGTAACTACAATGAGCAGTTCTTC
CASSEGLGNYNEQFF
>-|TRBV6-5|TRBD2|TRBJ2-7
TGTGCCAGCAGAGCTAGCGGGAGATCCGAGCAGTACTTC
CASRASGRSEQYF
>-|TRBV6-5|TRBD1|TRBJ1-4
TGTGCCAGCAGAGGGACAGGGGCAACTAATGAAAAACTGTTTTTT
CASRGTGATNEKLFF
>-|TRBV12-1|-|TRBJ1-5
TGTGCCAGCAGCTTTGCAGGAGTACATCAGCCCCAGCATTTT
CASSFAGVHQPQHF
>-|TRBV6-1|TRBD1|TRBJ2-1
TGTGCCAGCAGTGAGCTAAGACAGGGAAAGGTCTACAATGAGCAGTTCTTC
CASSELRQGKVYNEQFF
>-|TRBV14|-|TRBJ1-5
TGTGCCAGCAGCCAAGGCTCGGGGGGCGGTCAGCCCCAGCATTTT
CASSQGSGGGQPQHF
>-|TRBV5-8|-|TRBJ1-3
TGTGCCAGCAGCGCAGGGGCCATCTCTGGAAACACCATATATTTT
CASSAGAISGNTIYF
>-|TRBV9|-|TRBJ2-3
TGTGCCAGCAGCGTATCGGCGCAGGCAGATACGCAGTATTTT
CASSVSAQADTQYF
>-|TRBV5-6|-|TRBJ1-1
TGTGCCAGCAGCCCCCGGGACACCTTGAACACTGAAGCTTTCTTT
CASSPRDTLNTEAFF
>few|TRBV5-4|-|TRBJ1-2
TGTGCCAGCAGCTTCGGGGGGCAGGGTGGCGGCTACACCTTC
CASSFGGQGGGYTF
>-|TRBV6-1|TRBD1|TRBJ1-5
TGTGCCAGCAGAGAGGGGGCATTTCAGCCCCAGCATTTT
CASREGAFQPQHF
>-|TRBV9|TRBD1|TRBJ2-7
TGTGCCAGCAGCGTAGGGACAGGGGCCTACGAGCAGTACTTC
CASSVGTGAYEQYF
>-|TRBV5-4|TRBD2|TRBJ2-7
TGTGCCAGCAGCTTGCCCACTAGCGGGGGTTTCAACGAGCAGTACTTC
CASSLPTSGGFNEQYF